These T cell receptor beta chains were read from a single sample in a study of blood T cell repertoires in COVID-19. Assay used: immunoSEQ multiplex PCR; TCRdb lists only in-frame clones, some missing. The repertoire consists of 87,000 or so clones, with roughly 84% occurring once and the leading ten covering approximately 21%. Specimen: peripheral blood. All receptors derive from a woman aged 80 or over in a cohort sampled during active or convalescent COVID-19. CDR3s include the opening cysteine and the closing phenylalanine or tryptophan. The order of the fields is clone size, V gene, D gene, J gene, CDR3 DNA, CDR3 protein. A D gene is named only where the DNA matches it firmly. The size entry is marked missing in some rows and otherwise reads once, few, many or a size class.

>few|TRBV7-3|.|TRBJ2-1
TGTGCCAGCAGCTCATCAGGTCCACAGCAGTTCTTC
CASSSSGPQQFF
>.|TRBV24-1|.|TRBJ2-1
TGTGCCACCAGTTACACGGGGGGCGGGGCGTCCTACAATGAGCAGTTCTTC
CATSYTGGGASYNEQFF
>.|TRBV5-5|TRBD1|TRBJ2-5
TGTGCCAGCAGTCCTAGACAGGGGTCTGGAGAGACCCAGTACTTC
CASSPRQGSGETQYF
>.|TRBV11-3|.|TRBJ2-6
TGTGCCAGCAGCTCTAGCCGGGGTTCTGGGGCCAACGTCCTGACTTTC
CASSSSRGSGANVLTF
>.|TRBV3-1/TRBV3-2|TRBD2|TRBJ2-3
TGTGCCAGCAGTGGCCTAACGGCCCTAGGCGGGAGGGCCGCAGATACGCAGTATTTT
CASSGLTALGGRAADTQYF
>once|TRBV5-8|.|TRBJ2-6
TGTGCCAGCAGCGGCGGCTCGGGTAGGGGCTCTGGGGCCAACGTCCTGACTTTC
CASSGGSGRGSGANVLTF
>.|TRBV6-5|TRBD1|TRBJ1-3
TGTGCCAGCAGTTACACCGACAGGGCGCCTGGAAACACCATATATTTT
CASSYTDRAPGNTIYF
>.|TRBV6-2/TRBV6-3|.|TRBJ2-6
TGTGCCAGCAGTCGTTCCGGGGACTCCTCTGGGGCCAACGTCCTGACTTTC
CASSRSGDSSGANVLTF
>.|TRBV7-3|.|TRBJ2-1
TGTGCCAGCAGAAGTACTAGAAACAGCAATGAGCAGTTCTTC
CASRSTRNSNEQFF
>.|TRBV5-1|.|TRBJ1-5
TGCGCCAGCAGCTTGGCAGGACTTAGCAATCAGCCCCAGCATTTT
CASSLAGLSNQPQHF